One sample yielded the 9 T cell receptor beta chains listed below, sequenced in a study of T cell repertoires in ileal Crohn's disease. Assay used: immunoSEQ multiplex PCR; TCRdb lists only in-frame clones, some missing. The sample includes about 10,000 clones, roughly 80% of them seen just once. As to time point: neoterminal ileum biopsy at postoperative endoscopy, about 6 months after surgery. The sequencing input was ileal tissue. The receptors derive from an adult with Crohn's disease.

This clone has just a few counts. This chain links TRBV4-2 with TRBJ2-7, with TRBD2 as a possible D gene (6 bases). Germline lookup yields CDR1 LGHNA and CDR2 YNFKEQ. The CDR3 loop spans 14 amino acids. The germline V and J ends were trimmed by 4 bases and 5 bases, with 15 bases remaining between them. Here the CDR3 reads CASSLGRLGDEQYF. DNA for the CDR3: TGTGCCAGCAGCCTAGGAAGACTAGGCGACGAGCAGTACTTC.

This rearrangement joins TRBV11-2 to TRBJ2-2, with TRBD1 matching over 7 bases. CDR1 and CDR2 from the germline V gene are SGHAT and FQNNGV. The trim removed 5 bases at V and 6 bases at J, leaving 9 bases unmatched. There are 15 residues in the CDR3. The CDR3 DNA follows: TGTGCCAGCAGCCCCCTCGGACAGGCGTCCGGGGAGCTGTTTTTT. It is translated as CASSPLGQASGELFF. The whole variable domain, filled in from reference TRBV11-2 and TRBJ2-2, reads EAGVAQSPRYKIIEKRQSVAFWCNPISGHATLYWYQQILGQGPKLLIQFQNNGVVDDSQLPKDRFSAERLKGVDSTLKIQPAKLEDSAVYLCASSPLGQASGELFFGEGSRLTVL.

J is TRBJ2-2 and V is TRBV6-1, with a tentative D call TRBD2 (7 bases). V lost 2 bases to trimming and J lost 0 bases, with 10 bases between them. This CDR3 spans 16 amino acids. Germline assignment: CDR1 MNHNS and CDR2 SASEGT. CDR3 in DNA: TGTGCCAGCAGTGAAAGGGGGAGGGCGAACACCGGGGAGCTGTTTTTT. Translated: CASSERGRANTGELFF.

This clone has a handful of counts. CDR3 region: CSGQGNENIQYF. The CDR3 region has the DNA TGCAGCGGACAGGGTAACGAAAACATTCAGTACTTC. V and J are TRBV29-1 and TRBJ2-4; 7 positions match TRBD1. Trimming took 7 bases from V and 5 from J; bases not matched to a gene: 5. Germline V CDR1 and CDR2: SQVTM, ANQGSEA. The CDR3 is 12 residues long.

The chain is built from TRBV19 and TRBJ2-7; TRBD2 matches at 10 bases. The V gene's germline CDR1 is LNHDA and CDR2 SQIVND (reference sequence). The J segment lost 6 bases and the V segment lost 1 base, leaving 6 bases of the junction unmatched. The CDR3 contains 15 residues. CDR3: CASSIGTSGRFEQYF. The DNA of the CDR3 is TGTGCCAGTAGTATAGGGACTAGCGGTCGCTTCGAGCAGTACTTC.

Relative to its sample, this clone is large. The V gene is TRBV27, the J gene TRBJ2-5; D might be TRBD2 (7 bases). Germline assignment: CDR1 MNHEY and CDR2 SMNVEV (reference sequence). The CDR3 has 15 amino acids. Trimming stripped 1 base from V and 9 bases from J, with 18 bases between. The CDR3 DNA follows: TGTGCCAGCAGTTTATGGGGGGGCTTGGCCGATCCCCAGTACTTC. The encoded protein is CASSLWGGLADPQYF.

The rearrangement links TRBV7-3 to TRBJ2-5, with 7 nucleotides matching TRBD1. The CDR3 totals 15 residues. Germline V gene lookup returns CDR1 SGHTA and CDR2 FQGTGA. The J segment lost 6 bases and the V segment lost 5 bases, leaving 12 bases of the junction unmatched. The CDR3 DNA reads TGTGCCAGCAGCGAAGGGACAGCGCCCCGTCAGACCCAGTACTTC. Encoded protein: CASSEGTAPRQTQYF.

The CDR3 spells CASKGSPGEKLFF. In nucleotides, the CDR3 is TGTGCCAGCAAGGGGTCCCCAGGAGAAAAACTGTTTTTT. The rearrangement uses TRBV2 and TRBJ1-4; a weak D match, TRBD1 (5 bases). V shed 7 bases and J shed 8 bases, with 14 bases lying between them. The CDR3 extends over 13 amino acids. Germline V gives CDR1 SNHLY, CDR2 FYNNEI.

V is TRBV7-9 and J is TRBJ2-3; TRBD2 matches 12 bases. Germline CDR1 SEHNR, CDR2 FQNEAQ (reference sequence). V was pared by 6 bases and J by 5 bases, with 9 bases of the junction left unmatched. This CDR3 has 16 amino acids. This CDR3 is CASSPLAGGLGDTQYF. In DNA, the CDR3 is TGTGCCAGCAGTCCCCTAGCGGGAGGGCTCGGAGATACGCAGTATTTT.